This entry concerns a single T cell receptor beta chain. The antigen remains unidentified. This sample stems from a study of early T cells in non-severe SARS-CoV-2 infection. Study-wide results and limits: Reliance on VDJdb matching favored anti-spike CD8 responses; private and CD4 specificities were missed.

As part of library construction, unique molecular identifiers were attached to individual cDNA molecules. TCRdb re-called the 5' RACE reads through MiXCR, storing one row per CDR3 protein. This table holds under 60,000 distinct CDR3 sequences, over 7% found once. Germline-derived CDR1 and CDR2 are MNHEY and SVGAGI. V dropped 2 bases and J dropped 2 bases, with 8 bases sitting between them. The CDR3 is 14 amino acids. Sequencing used whole blood. J is TRBJ2-3 and V is TRBV6-5; D uncertain. This sequence originates from an adult who was a healthcare worker with PCR-confirmed SARS-CoV-2 infection or an uninfected control (not recorded which). CDR3 DNA: TGTGCCAGCAGTTACACGAGACCCACAGATACGCAGTATTTT. Protein sequence: CASSYTRPTDTQYF.